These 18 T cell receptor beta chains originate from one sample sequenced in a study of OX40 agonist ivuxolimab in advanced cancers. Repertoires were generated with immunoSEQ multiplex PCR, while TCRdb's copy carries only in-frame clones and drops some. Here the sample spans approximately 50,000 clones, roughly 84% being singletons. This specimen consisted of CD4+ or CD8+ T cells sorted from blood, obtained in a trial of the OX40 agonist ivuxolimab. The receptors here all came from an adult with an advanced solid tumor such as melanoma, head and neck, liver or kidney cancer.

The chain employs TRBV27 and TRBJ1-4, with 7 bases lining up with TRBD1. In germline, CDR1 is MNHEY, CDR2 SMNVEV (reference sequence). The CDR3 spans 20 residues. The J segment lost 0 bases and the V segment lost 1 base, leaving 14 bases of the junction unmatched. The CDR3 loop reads CASSLYGVGRGTATNEKLFF. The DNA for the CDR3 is TGTGCCAGCAGTTTATATGGAGTTGGCAGGGGGACTGCAACTAATGAAAAACTGTTTTTT.

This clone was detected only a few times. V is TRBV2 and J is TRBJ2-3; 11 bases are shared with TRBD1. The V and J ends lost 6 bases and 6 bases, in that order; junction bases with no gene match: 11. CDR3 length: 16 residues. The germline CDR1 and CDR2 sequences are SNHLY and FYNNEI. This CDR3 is CASSEQGQGVGDTQYF. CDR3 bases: TGTGCCAGCAGCGAACAGGGACAGGGGGTTGGTGATACGCAGTATTTT.

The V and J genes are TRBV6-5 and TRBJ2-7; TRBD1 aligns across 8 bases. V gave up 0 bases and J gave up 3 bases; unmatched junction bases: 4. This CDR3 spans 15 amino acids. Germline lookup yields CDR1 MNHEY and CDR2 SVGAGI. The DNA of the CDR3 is TGTGCCAGCAGTTACTCGAGAGACAGGGGCTACGAGCAGTACTTC. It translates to CASSYSRDRGYEQYF.

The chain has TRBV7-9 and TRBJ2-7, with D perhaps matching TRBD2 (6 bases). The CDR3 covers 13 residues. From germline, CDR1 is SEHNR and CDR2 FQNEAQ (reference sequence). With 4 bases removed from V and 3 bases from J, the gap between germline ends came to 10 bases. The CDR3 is CASSSGRYYEQYF. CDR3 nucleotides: TGTGCCAGCAGCTCCGGGAGATACTACGAGCAGTACTTC.

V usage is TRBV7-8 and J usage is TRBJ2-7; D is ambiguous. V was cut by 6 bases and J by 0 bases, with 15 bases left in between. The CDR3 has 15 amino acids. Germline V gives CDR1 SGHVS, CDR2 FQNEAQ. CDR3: CASSSRLVSSYEQYF. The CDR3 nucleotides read TGTGCCAGCAGTTCCCGACTTGTCAGCTCCTACGAGCAGTACTTC. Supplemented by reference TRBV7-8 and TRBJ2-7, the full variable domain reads GAGVSQSPRYKVAKRGQDVALRCDPISGHVSLFWYQQALGQGPEFLTYFQNEAQLDKSGLPSDRFFAERPEGSVSTLKIQRTQQEDSAVYLCASSSRLVSSYEQYFGPGTRLTVT.

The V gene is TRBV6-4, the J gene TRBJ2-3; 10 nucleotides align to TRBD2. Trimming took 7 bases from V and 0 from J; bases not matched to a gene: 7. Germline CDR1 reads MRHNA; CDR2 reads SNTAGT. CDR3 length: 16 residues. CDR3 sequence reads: CASTPLAGGSTDTQYF. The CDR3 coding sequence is TGTGCCAGCACCCCATTAGCGGGGGGAAGCACAGATACGCAGTATTTT.

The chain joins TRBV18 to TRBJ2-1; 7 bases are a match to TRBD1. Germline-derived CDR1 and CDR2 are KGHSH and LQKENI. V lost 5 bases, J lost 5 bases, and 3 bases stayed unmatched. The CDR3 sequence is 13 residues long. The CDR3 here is CASSFGTDNEQFF. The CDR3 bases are TGTGCCAGCTCATTTGGGACAGACAATGAGCAGTTCTTC. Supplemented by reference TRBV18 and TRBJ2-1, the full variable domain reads NAGVMQNPRHLVRRRGQEARLRCSPMKGHSHVYWYRQLPEEGLKFMVYLQKENIIDESGMPKERFSAEFPKEGPSILRIQQVVRGDSAAYFCASSFGTDNEQFFGPGTRLTVL.

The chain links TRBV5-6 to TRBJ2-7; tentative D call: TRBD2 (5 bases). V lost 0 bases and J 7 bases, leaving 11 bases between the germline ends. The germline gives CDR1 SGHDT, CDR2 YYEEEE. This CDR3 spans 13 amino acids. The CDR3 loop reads CASSLDRRGEQYF. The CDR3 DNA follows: TGTGCCAGCAGCTTGGACAGACGGGGAGAGCAGTACTTC.

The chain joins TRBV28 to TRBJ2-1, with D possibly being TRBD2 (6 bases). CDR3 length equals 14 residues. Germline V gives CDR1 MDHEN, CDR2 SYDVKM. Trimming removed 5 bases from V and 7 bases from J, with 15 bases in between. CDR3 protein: CASSRASGGNEQFF. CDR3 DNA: TGTGCCAGCAGTCGAGCCAGCGGAGGGAATGAGCAGTTCTTC. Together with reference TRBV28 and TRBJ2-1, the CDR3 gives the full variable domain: DVKVTQSSRYLVKRTGEKVFLECVQDMDHENMFWYRQDPGLGLRLIYFSYDVKMKEKGDIPEGYSVSREKKERFSLILESASTNQTSMYLCASSRASGGNEQFFGPGTRLTVL.

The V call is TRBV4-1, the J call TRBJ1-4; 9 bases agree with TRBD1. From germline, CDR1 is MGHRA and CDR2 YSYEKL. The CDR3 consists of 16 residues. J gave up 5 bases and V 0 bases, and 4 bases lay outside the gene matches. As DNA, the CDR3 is TGCGCCAGCAGCCAAGATGGGACAGGGAAGAATGAAAAACTGTTTTTT. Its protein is CASSQDGTGKNEKLFF.

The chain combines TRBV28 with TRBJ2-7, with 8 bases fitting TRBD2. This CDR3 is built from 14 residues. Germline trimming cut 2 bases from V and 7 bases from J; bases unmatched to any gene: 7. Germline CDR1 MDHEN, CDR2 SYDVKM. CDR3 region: CASSLIGGVMEQYF. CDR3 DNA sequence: TGTGCCAGCAGTTTAATCGGGGGGGTAATGGAGCAGTACTTC.

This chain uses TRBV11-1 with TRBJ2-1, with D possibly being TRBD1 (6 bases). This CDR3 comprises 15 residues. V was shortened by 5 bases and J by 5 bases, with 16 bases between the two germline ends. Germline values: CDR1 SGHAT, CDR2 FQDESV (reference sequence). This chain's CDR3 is CASSARRTENNEQFF. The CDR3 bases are TGTGCCAGCAGCGCTAGGAGGACAGAGAACAATGAGCAGTTCTTC.

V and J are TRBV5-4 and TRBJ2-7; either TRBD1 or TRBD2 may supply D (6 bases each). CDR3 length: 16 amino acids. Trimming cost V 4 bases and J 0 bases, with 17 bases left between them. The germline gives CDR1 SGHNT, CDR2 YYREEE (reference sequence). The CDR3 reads CASSQNGGPYSYEQYF. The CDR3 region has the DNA TGTGCCAGCAGCCAGAACGGGGGCCCATACTCCTACGAGCAGTACTTC.

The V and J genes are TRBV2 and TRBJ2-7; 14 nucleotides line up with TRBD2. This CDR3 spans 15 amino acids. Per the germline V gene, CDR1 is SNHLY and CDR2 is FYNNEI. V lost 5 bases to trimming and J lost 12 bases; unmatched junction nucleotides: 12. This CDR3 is CASSSSPGLAGVPYF. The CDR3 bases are TGTGCCAGCAGTTCTTCACCGGGACTAGCGGGAGTGCCGTACTTC.

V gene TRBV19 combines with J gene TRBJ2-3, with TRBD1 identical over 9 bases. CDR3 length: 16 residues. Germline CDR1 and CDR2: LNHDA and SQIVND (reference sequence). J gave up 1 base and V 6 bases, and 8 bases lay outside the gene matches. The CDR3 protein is CASRSTGGIGTDTQYF. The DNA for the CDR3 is TGTGCCAGTAGATCAACAGGGGGCATCGGCACAGATACGCAGTATTTT.

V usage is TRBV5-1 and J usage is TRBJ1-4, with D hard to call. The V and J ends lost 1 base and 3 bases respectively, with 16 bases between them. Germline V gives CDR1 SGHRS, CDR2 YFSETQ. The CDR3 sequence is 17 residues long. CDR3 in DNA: TGCGCCAGCAGCTTGTCCGTCAGTCCGCAGGCTAATGAAAAACTGTTTTTT. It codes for CASSLSVSPQANEKLFF. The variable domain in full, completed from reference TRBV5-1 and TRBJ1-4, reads KAGVTQTPRYLIKTRGQQVTLSCSPISGHRSVSWYQQTPGQGLQFLFEYFSETQRNKGNFPGRFSGRQFSNSRSEMNVSTLELGDSALYLCASSLSVSPQANEKLFFGSGTQLSVL.

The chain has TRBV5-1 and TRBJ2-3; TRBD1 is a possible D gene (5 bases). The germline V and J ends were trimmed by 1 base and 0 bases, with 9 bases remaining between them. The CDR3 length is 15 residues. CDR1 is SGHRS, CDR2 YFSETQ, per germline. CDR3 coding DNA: TGCGCCAGCAGCTTGTCGCCAGGGAGCACAGATACGCAGTATTTT. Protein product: CASSLSPGSTDTQYF.

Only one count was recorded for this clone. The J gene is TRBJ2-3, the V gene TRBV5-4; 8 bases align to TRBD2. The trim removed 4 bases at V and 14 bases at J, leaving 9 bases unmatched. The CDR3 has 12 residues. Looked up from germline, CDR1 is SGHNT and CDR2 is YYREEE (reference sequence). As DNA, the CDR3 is TGTGCCAGCAGCGCGGGACTAGGAGTCGGGTATTTT. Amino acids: CASSAGLGVGYF.